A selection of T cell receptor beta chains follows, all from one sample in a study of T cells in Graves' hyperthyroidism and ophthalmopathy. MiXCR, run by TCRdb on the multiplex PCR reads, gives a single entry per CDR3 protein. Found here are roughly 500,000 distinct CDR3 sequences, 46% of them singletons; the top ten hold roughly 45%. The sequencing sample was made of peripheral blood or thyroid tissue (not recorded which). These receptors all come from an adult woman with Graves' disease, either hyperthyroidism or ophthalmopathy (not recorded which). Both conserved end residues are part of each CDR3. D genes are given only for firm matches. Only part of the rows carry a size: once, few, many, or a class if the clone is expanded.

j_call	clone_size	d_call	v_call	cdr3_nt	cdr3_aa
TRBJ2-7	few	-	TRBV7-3	TGTGCCAGCAGCCTCACGGACGGCGAGCAGTACTTC	CASSLTDGEQYF
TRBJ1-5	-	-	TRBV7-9	TGTGCCAGCAGCCAGAACAGGGTGGGGAATTCACCCCAGCATTTT	CASSQNRVGNSPQHF
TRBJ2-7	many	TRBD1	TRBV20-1	TGCAGTGCTAGTGTACAGGGGGACGAGCAGTACTTC	CSASVQGDEQYF
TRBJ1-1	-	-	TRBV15	TGTGCCACCAGCAGAGGGGCAGGGGAAGCTTTCTTT	CATSRGAGEAFF
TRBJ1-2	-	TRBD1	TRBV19	TGTGCCAGCAGTTTATGGACAGGGCGCGACAACTATGGCTACACCTTC	CASSLWTGRDNYGYTF
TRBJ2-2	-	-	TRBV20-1	TGCAGTGCTAGAGGGACGGTAGAAACCGGGGAGCTGTTTTTT	CSARGTVETGELFF
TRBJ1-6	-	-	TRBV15	TGTGCCACCAGCAGAGATTACGAGGGCAGTAATTCACCCCTCCACTTT	CATSRDYEGSNSPLHF
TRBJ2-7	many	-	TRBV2	TGTGCCAGCAGTGTTTCCACCTACGAGCAGTACTTC	CASSVSTYEQYF
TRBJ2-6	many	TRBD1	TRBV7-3	TGTGCCAGCAGCTCCTACAGGGGCTCTGGGGCCAACGTCCTGACTTTC	CASSSYRGSGANVLTF
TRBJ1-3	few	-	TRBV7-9	TGTGCCAGCAGCTCTGATCTGCAGGGGACTGGAAACACCATATATTTT	CASSSDLQGTGNTIYF
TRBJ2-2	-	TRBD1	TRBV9	TGTGCCAGCAGCGGACGGACAGGGGCAAACACCGGGGAGCTGTTTTTT	CASSGRTGANTGELFF
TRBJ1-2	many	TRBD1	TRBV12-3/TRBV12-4	TGTGCCAGCACCAAGGGGGGGACAGGGTTCTATGGCTACACCTTC	CASTKGGTGFYGYTF
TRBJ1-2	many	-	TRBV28	TGTGCCAGCAGCCGGAGGGGCGGCGGCTACACCTTC	CASSRRGGGYTF
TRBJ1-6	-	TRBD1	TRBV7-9	TGTGCCAGCAGTGAAACCACCGGGACAGGGGGCCGACCGACCCTCCACTTT	CASSETTGTGGRPTLHF
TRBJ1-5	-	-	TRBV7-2	TGTGCCAGCAGCCTACCCCAGCATTTT	CASSLPQHF
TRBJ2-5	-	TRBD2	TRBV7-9	TGTGCCAGCAGCTCCCCGGGTAGCGGGAGGGAGGCCCAGTACTTC	CASSSPGSGREAQYF
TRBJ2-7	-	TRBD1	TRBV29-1	TGCAGCGGCCTAGGGGGCACAGTGTACGAGCAGTACTTC	CSGLGGTVYEQYF
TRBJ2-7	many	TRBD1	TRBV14	TGTGCCAGCAGCGAAGGCGTACTGGACAGGGTAGACGAGCAGTACTTC	CASSEGVLDRVDEQYF
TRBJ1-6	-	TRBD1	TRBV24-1	TGTGCCACCAGTGACTGGACAGGGGGTAAGGATTCACCCCTCCACTTT	CATSDWTGGKDSPLHF
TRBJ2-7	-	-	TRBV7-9	TGTGCCAGCAGCTCTGGTCGAGGGGCCGAGCAGTACTTC	CASSSGRGAEQYF
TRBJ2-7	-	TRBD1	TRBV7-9	TGTGCCAGCAGCCTCTGGGGACAGGGGTCCTACGAGCAGTACTTC	CASSLWGQGSYEQYF
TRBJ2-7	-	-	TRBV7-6	TGTGCCAGCAGCTTCTTTGTTGACGACCGGGGTTACGAGCAGTACTTC	CASSFFVDDRGYEQYF
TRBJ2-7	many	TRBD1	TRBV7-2	TGTGCCAGCAGCCGGACAGGGGGCACCTACGAGCAGTACTTC	CASSRTGGTYEQYF
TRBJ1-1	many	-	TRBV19	TGTGCCAGTAGTCCCGAAGGACAGAGGTACACTGAAGCTTTCTTT	CASSPEGQRYTEAFF
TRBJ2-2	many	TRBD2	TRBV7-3	TGTGCCAGCAGCCCCCTAGCGGGAGAACTGTCCGCCGGGGAGCTGTTTTTT	CASSPLAGELSAGELFF
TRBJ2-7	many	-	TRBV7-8	TGTGCCAGCAGCCCCCCGGTTGGGGGCGGGCAGTACTTC	CASSPPVGGGQYF
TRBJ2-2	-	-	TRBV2	TGTGCCAGCAGTGAACGGGTCCTGGCAGGGGAGCTGTTTTTT	CASSERVLAGELFF
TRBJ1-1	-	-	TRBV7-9	TGTGCCAGCAGCTTACGTTCGGACACTGAAGCTTTCTTT	CASSLRSDTEAFF
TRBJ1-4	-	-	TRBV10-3	TGTGCCATCAGTGATCGGGGGATGGAAAAACTGTTTTTT	CAISDRGMEKLFF
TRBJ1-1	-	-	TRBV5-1	TGCGCCAGCAGACTAGGAGGGGCCGGGGGTGAAGCTTTCTTT	CASRLGGAGGEAFF
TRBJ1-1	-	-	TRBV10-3	TGTGCCATCAGTGAGTCGGCAGGGTGGACTGAAGCTTTCTTT	CAISESAGWTEAFF
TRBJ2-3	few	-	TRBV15	TGTGCCACCAGCAGAGTAACCACAGATACGCAGTATTTT	CATSRVTTDTQYF
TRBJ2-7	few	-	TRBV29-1	TGCAGCGTTGTGGCCAGGGACACCTACGAGCAGTACTTC	CSVVARDTYEQYF
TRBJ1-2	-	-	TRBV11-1	TGTGCCAGCAGCTTAGTTAGACGCCAAGATAACTATGGCTACACCTTC	CASSLVRRQDNYGYTF
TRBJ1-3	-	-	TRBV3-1	TGTGCCAGCAGCCAAGCGGCCTCCCCTGGAAACACCATATATTTT	CASSQAASPGNTIYF
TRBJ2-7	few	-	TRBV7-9	TGTGCCAGCAGCCTGAGACAGGGAGGGGACGAGCAGTACTTC	CASSLRQGGDEQYF